This T cell receptor beta chain was observed in a study of T cell clones after liver transplantation. Study-level information: Draws occurred before transplant, before withdrawal, and after complete or failed withdrawal. Study-wide results and caveats: In 5 of 8 subjects, circulating graft-donor-reactive CD4 TCRbeta sequences fell significantly after transplant. These preliminary findings come from unstandardized post-transplant sampling times.

The method was immunoSEQ multiplex PCR; TCRdb's version includes in-frame clones alone and lacks a portion of them. The table lists 20,000 or so clones, 85% to 95% of them singletons, with around 25% in the top ten. Germline CDR1 is MNHEY and CDR2 is SMNVEV (reference sequence). The CDR3 is made up of 16 amino acids. A word on this clone: Its antigen is unidentified.

This sequence originates from a human patient who received a liver transplant. Some T cells may be transferred from the graft donor. Here the sequenced sample was CD8+ T cells from blood, taken approximately 26 months after liver transplant. The V gene is TRBV27, the J gene TRBJ2-5; 7 bases match TRBD2. The J call may be faulty, since TRBJ2-7 better matches the DNA end. The DNA for the CDR3 is TGTGCCAGCAGTTTATCCCCCGGGGCGGGAGTGGACGAGCAGTACTTC. Its translation: CASSLSPGAGVDEQYF.